The T cell receptor beta chain described here comes from a study of OX40 agonist ivuxolimab in advanced cancers. The V gene's germline CDR1 is LNHDA and CDR2 SQIVND (reference sequence). The CDR3 covers 16 residues. Trimming pared 7 bases from V and 5 bases from J, leaving 21 bases between. Notes on this clone: The antigen is not known.

Profiling relied on immunoSEQ multiplex PCR, and the TCRdb table lists in-frame clones only, not all of them. The sample lists around 60,000 clones, nearly 95% occurring once. Study-level findings and limits: Individuals who were partial responders at 0.1-3.0 mg/kg had clonal expansion that ranked among the lowest. In a subset of nonresponders, normalized T-cell clonal expansion was also low. The work left the antigen specificity of expanded peripheral T cells undetermined.

The sequence derives from an adult with an advanced solid tumor such as melanoma, head and neck, liver or kidney cancer. Sequenced here: CD4+ or CD8+ T cells sorted from blood, sampled in a trial of the OX40 agonist ivuxolimab. The V and J genes are TRBV19 and TRBJ2-1, with a weak D call TRBD2 (5 bases). Here the CDR3 DNA reads TGTGCCAGTACCCCGACACGGGGAGTGAGACACAATGAGCAGTTCTTC. This encodes CASTPTRGVRHNEQFF. Looking up the rest from reference TRBV19 and TRBJ2-1 gives the full variable domain: DGGITQSPKYLFRKEGQNVTLSCEQNLNHDAMYWYRQDPGQGLRLIYYSQIVNDFQKGDIAEGYSVSREKKESFPLTVTSAQKNPTAFYLCASTPTRGVRHNEQFFGPGTRLTVL.